This is a list of T cell receptor beta chains from one sample in a study of blood T cell repertoires in COVID-19. Assay used: immunoSEQ multiplex PCR; TCRdb lists only in-frame clones, some missing. The table shows about 140,000 clones, with 60% to 85% occurring only once. Sequenced sample: peripheral blood. The receptor source for this set is a man aged 45-60 years with acute or convalescent COVID-19. Both conserved end residues are part of each CDR3. The order of the fields is V gene, clone size, J gene, D gene, CDR3 protein, CDR3 DNA. The D gene is left open where the match is weak. The listing skips clone size in some rows; elsewhere it reads once, few, many or a size class.

>TRBV6-5|NA|TRBJ2-5|NA
CASSLAGRQETQYF
TGTGCCAGCAGTCTGGCGGGCCGGCAAGAGACCCAGTACTTC
>TRBV6-6|NA|TRBJ1-3|NA
CASSYSIGGGNTIYF
TGTGCCAGCAGTTACTCGATAGGAGGTGGAAACACCATATATTTT
>TRBV28|NA|TRBJ1-4|TRBD1
CASMLTGGNEKLFF
TGTGCCAGCATGCTGACAGGGGGCAATGAAAAACTGTTTTTT
>TRBV19|NA|TRBJ2-5|NA
CASRKRIQETQYF
TGTGCCAGTAGAAAGCGGATCCAAGAGACCCAGTACTTC
>TRBV4-2|NA|TRBJ2-3|NA
CASSQTKAQGSGTDTQYF
TGTGCCAGCAGCCAAACAAAGGCCCAGGGATCGGGCACAGATACGCAGTATTTT
>TRBV28|NA|TRBJ1-2|NA
CASSLGQGSWSYGYTF
TGTGCCAGCAGTTTGGGGCAGGGTAGTTGGAGCTATGGCTACACCTTC
>TRBV9|NA|TRBJ1-4|NA
CASSVDGQGEKLFF
TGTGCCAGCAGCGTCGACGGACAAGGGGAAAAACTGTTTTTT
>TRBV28|NA|TRBJ1-3|TRBD1
CASSETGQGNGNTIYF
TGTGCCAGCAGTGAGACGGGACAGGGAAATGGAAACACCATATATTTT
>TRBV5-1|NA|TRBJ2-3|TRBD2
CASSSGTSGVLGTQYF
TGCGCCAGCAGCTCCGGGACTAGCGGGGTACTCGGTACGCAGTATTTT
>TRBV4-1|NA|TRBJ2-1|TRBD2
CASRGEHYNEQFF
TGCGCCAGCCGGGGGGAACACTACAATGAGCAGTTCTTC
>TRBV7-8|NA|TRBJ1-6|NA
CASSLVGTWDSPLHF
TGTGCCAGCAGCTTAGTAGGGACTTGGGATTCACCCCTCCACTTT
>TRBV7-2|NA|TRBJ2-2|NA
CASSLGQGQVTGELFF
TGTGCCAGCAGCTTAGGGCAGGGGCAGGTCACCGGGGAGCTGTTTTTT
>TRBV5-1|NA|TRBJ1-2|TRBD1
CASKTGGATEGYTF
TGCGCCAGCAAAACAGGGGGCGCGACAGAAGGCTACACCTTC
>TRBV5-5|NA|TRBJ1-1|NA
CASSTRATEAFF
TGTGCCAGCAGCACCAGGGCGACTGAAGCTTTCTTT
>TRBV10-1|NA|TRBJ2-7|NA
CASGQNPHEQYF
TGCGCCAGCGGACAAAATCCCCACGAGCAGTACTTC
>TRBV5-1|NA|TRBJ2-2|TRBD1
CASSLTRIVGQAITGELFF
TGCGCCAGCAGCTTAACACGCATCGTGGGACAGGCCATAACCGGGGAGCTGTTTTTT
>TRBV28|NA|TRBJ1-5|TRBD1
CASSPPGQGATGNQPQHF
TGTGCCAGCAGTCCCCCCGGACAGGGGGCGACTGGCAATCAGCCCCAGCATTTT
>TRBV18|NA|TRBJ1-2|NA
CASSPRADVWDYGYTF
TGTGCCAGCTCACCACGGGCAGACGTTTGGGACTATGGCTACACCTTC
>TRBV29-1|NA|TRBJ2-3|TRBD1
CSVDVTGGSDTQYF
TGCAGCGTTGATGTGACAGGGGGTTCAGATACGCAGTATTTT
>TRBV6-5|NA|TRBJ1-6|TRBD1
CASRVDRDNSPLHF
TGTGCCAGCAGGGTAGACAGGGATAATTCACCCCTCCACTTT
>TRBV10-2|NA|TRBJ1-3|NA
CASSASAGVSGNTIYF
TGCGCCAGCAGTGCAAGTGCAGGGGTCTCTGGAAACACCATATATTTT
>TRBV19|once|TRBJ1-2|TRBD1
CASSTEQGYYGYTF
TGTGCCAGTAGTACCGAACAGGGGTACTATGGCTACACCTTC
>TRBV11-2|once|TRBJ1-6|NA
CASSSPNSPLHF
TGTGCCAGCTCCTCCCCGAATTCACCCCTCCACTTT
>TRBV3-1/TRBV3-2|once|TRBJ1-3|NA
CASSQGMGQISENTIYF
TGTGCCAGCAGCCAAGGGATGGGCCAAATATCCGAAAACACCATATATTTT
>TRBV7-8|NA|TRBJ1-3|TRBD1
CASSLFRGPGNTIYF
TGTGCCAGCAGCTTGTTCAGGGGGCCTGGAAACACCATATATTTT
>TRBV29-1|NA|TRBJ1-2|TRBD1
CSANLPGQGVFGGYTF
TGCAGTGCTAACCTCCCGGGACAGGGGGTGTTCGGGGGCTACACCTTC
>TRBV30|NA|TRBJ1-1|TRBD1
CAWIEGQGWTEAFF
TGTGCCTGGATTGAGGGACAGGGTTGGACTGAAGCTTTCTTT
>TRBV7-2|few|TRBJ1-6|NA
CASSLVRGSSYNSPLHF
TGTGCCAGCAGCTTAGTTCGGGGGAGCTCCTATAATTCACCCCTCCACTTT
>TRBV10-3|NA|TRBJ1-1|NA
CAISESIGGSAKAFF
TGTGCCATCAGTGAGTCGATAGGGGGATCGGCGAAAGCTTTCTTT
>TRBV25-1|NA|TRBJ1-3|TRBD1
CASSGRGQISGNTIYF
TGTGCCAGCAGTGGGAGGGGGCAAATCTCTGGAAACACCATATATTTT
>TRBV27|NA|TRBJ1-6|TRBD1
CASSFAGQASGIPLHF
TGTGCCAGCAGTTTCGCTGGACAGGCGTCGGGAATCCCCCTCCACTTT
>TRBV9|few|TRBJ2-1|TRBD1
CASRAVHRGGSYNEQFF
TGTGCCAGCAGGGCAGTACACAGGGGTGGGTCCTACAATGAGCAGTTCTTC
>TRBV6-5|NA|TRBJ1-4|NA
CASSRGSAVDEKLFF
TGTGCCAGCAGTCGGGGGTCCGCGGTAGATGAAAAACTGTTTTTT
>TRBV29-1|NA|TRBJ2-4|NA
CSVESPGKNIQYF
TGCAGCGTTGAATCGCCGGGAAAAAACATTCAGTACTTC
>TRBV5-1|NA|TRBJ1-6|TRBD1
CASSFQQGAHNSPLHF
TGCGCCAGCAGCTTCCAACAGGGGGCCCATAATTCACCCCTCCACTTT
>TRBV2|once|TRBJ2-5|TRBD1
CASGTGRIETQYF
TGTGCCAGTGGGACAGGGCGGATAGAGACCCAGTACTTC